These T cell receptor beta chains were read from a single sample in a study of chemoradiotherapy in HPV16-positive cancers. Sequencing used immunoSEQ multiplex PCR; TCRdb keeps in-frame clones, though not all of them. Of 9,500 to 15,000 clones in the sample, about 90% were seen once. The input for sequencing was blood, taken from a patient who underwent chemoradiotherapy. The source of these receptors is a human donor with HPV-associated anogenital cancer. The CDR3 runs from the conserved cysteine through the conserved F or W. The D gene is left open where the match is weak. Clone size is not always given. Where it is, it says once, few, many or a class for expanded clones.

d_gene: TRBD1
abundance: -
j_gene: TRBJ2-2
v_gene: TRBV7-8
CDR3aa: CASSLRQGPPGTGELFF
CDR3nt: TGTGCCAGCAGCTTACGACAGGGGCCTCCTGGCACCGGGGAGCTGTTTTTT

d_gene: -
abundance: -
j_gene: TRBJ2-2
v_gene: TRBV7-2
CDR3aa: CASSLSPARATGELFF
CDR3nt: TGTGCCAGCAGCTTAAGCCCGGCCAGGGCCACCGGGGAGCTGTTTTTT

d_gene: -
abundance: -
j_gene: TRBJ2-7
v_gene: TRBV5-1
CDR3aa: CASSLNSYEQYF
CDR3nt: TGCGCCAGCAGCTTGAATAGCTACGAGCAGTACTTC

d_gene: -
abundance: -
j_gene: TRBJ2-2
v_gene: TRBV9
CDR3aa: CASSVAVVGPNTGELFF
CDR3nt: TGTGCCAGCAGCGTAGCTGTGGTCGGACCGAACACCGGGGAGCTGTTTTTT

d_gene: -
abundance: few
j_gene: TRBJ1-2
v_gene: TRBV6-5
CDR3aa: CASSTGRGAGYTF
CDR3nt: TGTGCCAGCAGTACAGGGAGAGGAGCGGGCTACACCTTC

d_gene: -
abundance: -
j_gene: TRBJ2-3
v_gene: TRBV6-5
CDR3aa: CASSYSGGGLTDTQYF
CDR3nt: TGTGCCAGCAGTTACTCTGGCGGGGGCCTCACAGATACGCAGTATTTT

d_gene: TRBD1
abundance: -
j_gene: TRBJ2-2
v_gene: TRBV7-7
CDR3aa: CASSPTGVAGELFF
CDR3nt: TGTGCCAGCAGCCCGACAGGGGTGGCCGGGGAGCTGTTTTTT

d_gene: -
abundance: -
j_gene: TRBJ1-1
v_gene: TRBV7-2
CDR3aa: CASSPRATEAFF
CDR3nt: TGTGCCAGCAGCCCGCGGGCTACTGAAGCTTTCTTT

d_gene: TRBD1
abundance: -
j_gene: TRBJ2-7
v_gene: TRBV27
CDR3aa: CASRPGQIVYEQYF
CDR3nt: TGTGCCAGTAGGCCGGGACAGATTGTATACGAGCAGTACTTC

d_gene: -
abundance: -
j_gene: TRBJ2-5
v_gene: TRBV5-1
CDR3aa: CASSAAGAGQEAQYF
CDR3nt: TGCGCCAGCAGCGCCGCAGGGGCGGGGCAAGAGGCCCAGTACTTC

d_gene: -
abundance: -
j_gene: TRBJ2-5
v_gene: TRBV29-1
CDR3aa: CSVSLVRGETQYF
CDR3nt: TGCAGCGTTTCCTTAGTGCGAGGGGAGACCCAGTACTTC

d_gene: -
abundance: few
j_gene: TRBJ2-5
v_gene: TRBV7-9
CDR3aa: CASSSWEETQYF
CDR3nt: TGTGCCAGCAGCTCGTGGGAAGAGACCCAGTACTTC

d_gene: -
abundance: -
j_gene: TRBJ2-7
v_gene: TRBV7-9
CDR3aa: CASSPGWLAKNEQYF
CDR3nt: TGTGCCAGCAGCCCTGGGTGGCTAGCTAAGAACGAGCAGTACTTC

d_gene: TRBD1
abundance: few
j_gene: TRBJ1-5
v_gene: TRBV18
CDR3aa: CAKPITGGHQPQHF
CDR3nt: TGTGCCAAGCCTATAACAGGGGGCCATCAGCCCCAGCATTTT

d_gene: -
abundance: -
j_gene: TRBJ2-7
v_gene: TRBV5-6
CDR3aa: CASSFLGPGSYEQYF
CDR3nt: TGTGCCAGCAGCTTTTTGGGGCCTGGCTCCTACGAGCAGTACTTC

d_gene: -
abundance: -
j_gene: TRBJ2-7
v_gene: TRBV6-5
CDR3aa: CATAGTGSYEQYF
CDR3nt: TGTGCCACCGCCGGGACGGGCTCCTACGAGCAGTACTTC

d_gene: -
abundance: -
j_gene: TRBJ1-1
v_gene: TRBV19
CDR3aa: CASSIERNTEAFF
CDR3nt: TGTGCCAGTAGTATAGAACGGAACACTGAAGCTTTCTTT

d_gene: TRBD1
abundance: -
j_gene: TRBJ1-1
v_gene: TRBV18
CDR3aa: CASSQPGTGGEAFF
CDR3nt: TGTGCCAGCTCACAACCGGGGACAGGGGGTGAAGCTTTCTTT

d_gene: -
abundance: -
j_gene: TRBJ1-2
v_gene: TRBV5-4
CDR3aa: CASSLPRMGVQTNYGYTF
CDR3nt: TGTGCCAGCAGCCTACCCAGAATGGGGGTCCAGACTAACTATGGCTACACCTTC

d_gene: -
abundance: -
j_gene: TRBJ1-4
v_gene: TRBV10-1
CDR3aa: CASSDEGMGEKLFF
CDR3nt: TGCGCCAGCAGTGATGAGGGGATGGGCGAAAAACTGTTTTTT

d_gene: TRBD1
abundance: -
j_gene: TRBJ1-1
v_gene: TRBV11-1
CDR3aa: CASTLGTAEAFF
CDR3nt: TGTGCCAGCACCCTAGGGACAGCTGAAGCTTTCTTT

d_gene: TRBD2
abundance: -
j_gene: TRBJ2-2
v_gene: TRBV15
CDR3aa: CATSWEGSNTGELFF
CDR3nt: TGTGCCACCAGCTGGGAGGGGAGCAACACCGGGGAGCTGTTTTTT

d_gene: -
abundance: -
j_gene: TRBJ2-1
v_gene: TRBV5-1
CDR3aa: CASSLAGTPTYNEQFF
CDR3nt: TGCGCCAGCAGCTTGGCCGGGACACCTACCTACAATGAGCAGTTCTTC

d_gene: -
abundance: once
j_gene: TRBJ1-2
v_gene: TRBV28
CDR3aa: CASSPTQGYGYTF
CDR3nt: TGTGCCAGCAGTCCAACCCAGGGGTATGGCTACACCTTC

d_gene: TRBD2
abundance: -
j_gene: TRBJ2-3
v_gene: TRBV9
CDR3aa: CASSVAAGGQADTQYF
CDR3nt: TGTGCCAGCAGCGTTGCAGCGGGGGGCCAGGCAGATACGCAGTATTTT

d_gene: -
abundance: -
j_gene: TRBJ2-1
v_gene: TRBV5-8
CDR3aa: CASSLGVRGSYNEQFF
CDR3nt: TGTGCCAGCAGCTTGGGAGTCCGGGGGAGCTACAATGAGCAGTTCTTC

d_gene: -
abundance: -
j_gene: TRBJ1-2
v_gene: TRBV18
CDR3aa: CASSPDRLEGYTF
CDR3nt: TGTGCCAGCTCACCCGACAGGTTGGAGGGCTACACCTTC

d_gene: -
abundance: -
j_gene: TRBJ1-5
v_gene: TRBV6-1
CDR3aa: CATKTGLSNQPQHF
CDR3nt: TGTGCCACCAAGACAGGACTTAGCAATCAGCCCCAGCATTTT

d_gene: -
abundance: -
j_gene: TRBJ1-5
v_gene: TRBV18
CDR3aa: CASSPYGTNQPQHF
CDR3nt: TGTGCCAGCTCACCGTATGGGACTAATCAGCCCCAGCATTTT

d_gene: -
abundance: -
j_gene: TRBJ1-5
v_gene: TRBV19
CDR3aa: CASTPWAGSNQPQHF
CDR3nt: TGTGCCAGTACACCCTGGGCGGGTAGCAATCAGCCCCAGCATTTT

d_gene: -
abundance: -
j_gene: TRBJ1-5
v_gene: TRBV19
CDR3aa: CASAETVNSNQPQHF
CDR3nt: TGTGCCAGTGCCGAGACAGTAAATAGCAATCAGCCCCAGCATTTT

d_gene: -
abundance: -
j_gene: TRBJ1-2
v_gene: TRBV5-1
CDR3aa: CASSFEGYGYTF
CDR3nt: TGCGCCAGCAGCTTTGAGGGGTATGGCTACACCTTC

d_gene: -
abundance: -
j_gene: TRBJ1-1
v_gene: TRBV9
CDR3aa: CASSVATGTTEAFF
CDR3nt: TGTGCCAGCAGCGTAGCTACAGGGACCACTGAAGCTTTCTTT

d_gene: -
abundance: few
j_gene: TRBJ2-3
v_gene: TRBV27
CDR3aa: CASSLEGLRADTQYF
CDR3nt: TGTGCCAGCAGTTTAGAGGGTTTGAGGGCAGATACGCAGTATTTT

d_gene: TRBD2
abundance: -
j_gene: TRBJ2-5
v_gene: TRBV18
CDR3aa: CASSPPSSGVGETQYF
CDR3nt: TGTGCCAGCTCACCACCGTCTAGCGGGGTCGGAGAGACCCAGTACTTC

d_gene: -
abundance: -
j_gene: TRBJ1-1
v_gene: TRBV11-2
CDR3aa: CASSSTGRMNTEAFF
CDR3nt: TGTGCCAGCAGCTCAACAGGGAGAATGAACACTGAAGCTTTCTTT

d_gene: -
abundance: -
j_gene: TRBJ2-2
v_gene: TRBV11-2
CDR3aa: CASSLAGELFF
CDR3nt: TGTGCCAGCAGCTTAGCCGGGGAGCTGTTTTTT

d_gene: -
abundance: -
j_gene: TRBJ1-4
v_gene: TRBV2
CDR3aa: CASSTDSYEKLFF
CDR3nt: TGTGCCAGCAGTACTGACAGCTATGAAAAACTGTTTTTT

d_gene: TRBD2
abundance: -
j_gene: TRBJ2-7
v_gene: TRBV9
CDR3aa: CASSVESGATYEQYF
CDR3nt: TGTGCCAGCAGCGTAGAGAGCGGGGCAACCTACGAGCAGTACTTC

d_gene: -
abundance: -
j_gene: TRBJ1-2
v_gene: TRBV9
CDR3aa: CASSVRSDSRDPYGYTF
CDR3nt: TGTGCCAGCAGCGTAAGGTCAGATTCTAGGGACCCCTATGGCTACACCTTC

d_gene: -
abundance: -
j_gene: TRBJ1-6
v_gene: TRBV7-2
CDR3aa: CASSRTSSYNSPLHF
CDR3nt: TGTGCCAGCAGCCGAACAAGCTCCTATAATTCACCCCTCCACTTT

d_gene: TRBD1
abundance: -
j_gene: TRBJ1-3
v_gene: TRBV19
CDR3aa: CASSIWQGASGNTIYF
CDR3nt: TGTGCCAGTAGTATATGGCAGGGGGCCTCTGGAAACACCATATATTTT